Each of the 7 T cell receptor beta chains below was sequenced from the same sample in a study of cytomegalovirus exposure and HLA in healthy donors (dated by TCRdb to the late 2010s). Libraries came from the immunoSEQ multiplex PCR assay. The multiplex PCR relied on a mix of 60 forward primers for TCR Vbeta segments and 13 reverse primers for TCR Jbeta segments. TCRdb stores this immuneACCESS table with in-frame sequences only. Part of the clones is absent; in the studies checked, under half of the shortfall reflects unresolved V genes, and no reason is known for the rest. Across this sample there are over 120,000 clones, with 80% seen only once. Clones ranked in the top ten supply about 2.4% of the sample. Input material: PBMCs. The receptor source for this set is a man in his fifties or sixties in good health and CMV-seronegative.

The chain uses TRBV7-2 and TRBJ2-1; 7 nucleotides align to TRBD2. The J segment lost 5 bases and the V segment lost 5 bases, leaving 9 bases of the junction unmatched. This CDR3 spans 15 amino acids. Germline V lookup: CDR1 SGHTA, CDR2 FQGNSA. This chain's CDR3 is CASSPLRGMNNEQFF. The CDR3 DNA is TGTGCCAGCAGCCCACTGCGGGGGATGAACAATGAGCAGTTCTTC.

The genes are TRBV9 and TRBJ1-1, with 7 bases lining up with TRBD1. Looked up from germline, CDR1 is SGDLS and CDR2 is YYNGEE. The CDR3 has 14 amino acids. Losses at the gene ends were 4 bases for V and 1 base for J; bases not matched to a gene: 4. This CDR3 reads CASSPRQGNTEAFF. The CDR3 region has the DNA TGTGCCAGCAGCCCGCGACAGGGGAACACTGAAGCTTTCTTT.

The J gene is TRBJ1-1, the V gene TRBV11-3, with D maybe TRBD1 (5 bases). CDR1 is SGHNT, CDR2 YENEEA, per germline. V gave up 7 bases and J gave up 11 bases, with 20 bases separating them. The CDR3 covers 13 residues. In nucleotides, the CDR3 is TGTGCCAGCACAAATCGTAACCGCGGGGACGCTTTCTTT. Amino acid sequence: CASTNRNRGDAFF.

This clone has just a few counts. The chain is built from TRBV6-5 and TRBJ1-2, with D maybe TRBD1 (6 bases). The CDR3 is made up of 14 amino acids. The V end was cut by 0 bases, the J end by 2 bases, with 7 bases between. Germline loops: CDR1 MNHEY, CDR2 SVGAGI. In DNA, the CDR3 is TGTGCCAGCAGTTACTCACAGGGAAACTATGGCTACACCTTC. It specifies CASSYSQGNYGYTF.

This clone has only a few counts. The chain joins TRBV5-6 to TRBJ1-1; TRBD1 matches at 7 bases. After removal of 3 bases from V and 3 bases from J, the junction contained 11 bases not matched to a gene. There are 16 residues in the CDR3. Germline CDR1 reads SGHDT; CDR2 reads YYEEEE. The CDR3, as DNA: TGTGCCAGCAGCTACCCGGGACAGCGAAGGGACACTGAAGCTTTCTTT. Its protein is CASSYPGQRRDTEAFF. Variable domain in full (rest from reference TRBV5-6 and TRBJ1-1): DAGVTQSPTHLIKTRGQQVTLRCSPKSGHDTVSWYQQALGQGPQFIFQYYEEEERQRGNFPDRFSGHQFPNYSSELNVNALLLGDSALYLCASSYPGQRRDTEAFFGQGTRLTVV.

The rearrangement uses TRBV7-9 and TRBJ1-1; 7 nucleotides agree with TRBD1. The V gene's germline CDR1 is SEHNR and CDR2 FQNEAQ (reference sequence). V gave up 4 bases and J gave up 3 bases; unmatched junction bases: 8. This CDR3 region has 15 residues. CDR3 sequence (DNA): TGTGCCAGCAGCTCACTCTCAGGGGGAGACACTGAAGCTTTCTTT. Residues: CASSSLSGGDTEAFF. The full variable domain, its missing parts supplied by reference TRBV7-9 and TRBJ1-1, is DTGVSQNPRHKITKRGQNVTFRCDPISEHNRLYWYRQTLGQGPEFLTYFQNEAQLEKSRLLSDRFSAERPKGSFSTLEIQRTEQGDSAMYLCASSSLSGGDTEAFFGQGTRLTVV.

This clone turned up a few times. The chain recombines TRBV28 with TRBJ2-7, with 8 nucleotides matching TRBD1. The CDR3 length is 15 residues. V was pared by 5 bases and J by 0 bases, with 6 bases of the junction left unmatched. Germline CDR1 is MDHEN and CDR2 is SYDVKM. The CDR3 protein is CASSTHGTGSYEQYF. The CDR3 nucleotides are TGTGCCAGCAGTACCCACGGGACAGGCTCCTACGAGCAGTACTTC.